These 2 T cell receptor beta chains originate from one sample sequenced in a study of blood T cell repertoires in COVID-19. Sequenced by immunoSEQ multiplex PCR; TCRdb stores in-frame clones only, minus some. The table shows some 260,000 clones, with over 70% occurring only once. Sample: peripheral blood. Every receptor here comes from a woman aged 70-85 years with COVID-19, enrolled during active disease.

V is TRBV5-4 and J is TRBJ1-2; 7 positions match TRBD1. Trimming took 4 bases from V and 2 from J; bases not matched to a gene: 2. Germline assignment: CDR1 SGHNT and CDR2 YYREEE (reference sequence). This CDR3 is built from 13 residues. CDR3 amino acids: CASSQTGNYGYTF. The CDR3 DNA follows: TGTGCCAGCAGCCAGACAGGGAACTATGGCTACACCTTC.

This clone was counted between two and nine times. The V gene is TRBV5-1, the J gene TRBJ1-2, with 7 bases matching TRBD1. Germline-derived CDR1 and CDR2 are SGHRS and YFSETQ. This CDR3 contains 13 residues. Germline trimming cut 2 bases from V and 6 bases from J; bases unmatched to any gene: 4. The CDR3 is CASSFLQGDGYTF. CDR3 bases: TGCGCCAGCAGCTTCCTCCAGGGGGATGGCTACACCTTC.